This section outlines one T cell receptor beta chain sequence together with its context. What it recognizes is unknown. This sample was included in a study of a mutant IDH1 vaccine in newly diagnosed glioma. Data came from immunoSEQ multiplex PCR; TCRdb stores just in-frame clones and leaves some out. This sample has over 30,000 clones, with 60% to 85% found just once. Stated time point: week 35, safety follow-up. Doses comprised 300 ug of mutant IDH1 20-mer peptide each, plus topical imiquimod. Germline V CDR1 and CDR2: SGHNT, YENEEA. This CDR3 contains 16 residues. V was pared by 4 bases and J by 9 bases, with 22 bases between.

The source of this sequence is a woman in her thirties with glioma. Some clones in this sample may be carry-over from other donors' samples. Material: PBMCs, obtained from a glioma patient whose treatment included an IDH1 peptide vaccine. The chain carries TRBV11-3 and TRBJ2-4; maybe TRBD2 (5 bases). CDR3: CASSSRKEVAWSIQYF. As DNA, the CDR3 is TGTGCCAGCAGCTCGCGCAAGGAGGTAGCGTGGAGCATTCAGTACTTC. The variable domain in full, completed from reference TRBV11-3 and TRBJ2-4, reads EAGVVQSPRYKIIEKKQPVAFWCNPISGHNTLYWYLQNLGQGPELLIRYENEEAVDDSQLPKDRFSAERLKGVDSTLKIQPAELGDSAVYLCASSSRKEVAWSIQYFGAGTRLSVL.